This entry features one T cell receptor beta chain sequence. No antigen is known for it. The record has no base qualities; no much larger clone is one base away. This specimen belongs to a study of OX40 agonist ivuxolimab in advanced cancers. With regard to the full study: Ivuxolimab was an agonistic, fully human IgG2 monoclonal antibody directed against OX40 (CD134), a costimulatory receptor. Intravenous ivuxolimab was administered to patients every 2 weeks at six dose levels: 0.01, 0.1, 0.3, 1.5, 3 and 10 mg/kg. Of the approximately 50 dose-escalation patients, hepatocellular carcinoma was present in around 20, melanoma in around 15, renal cell carcinoma in 9 and head and neck cancer in 9. A male proportion of 75% to 85% and a mean age of roughly 55 years, ranging from 23 to 79, were recorded for the dose-escalation cohort. Prior anti-PD-1, anti-PD-L1 or anti-CTLA-4 therapy was permitted, and checkpoint inhibitors had been received by more than 35% of dose-escalation patients. Three dose-escalation patients achieved partial responses, one with hepatocellular carcinoma and two with cutaneous melanoma. The point of sequencing TCRbeta in the periphery was to test whether ivuxolimab changed TCR sequence diversity and drove clonal T-cell expansion. The paper reports the monotherapy dose-escalation portion (N = 52 patients) of the phase I ivuxolimab trial. Study-wide conclusions, independent of this receptor: Low levels of normalized T-cell clonal expansion were also seen in some nonresponding patients. Which antigens the clonally expanded peripheral T cells were specific for was not determined. After ivuxolimab, more expanded clones were found on average in CD8+ T cells than in CD4+ T cells. Clonal expansion of both CD4+ and CD8+ blood T cells was observed from baseline to week 6 at doses 0.1 to 3.0 mg/kg. In the 0.1-3.0 mg/kg groups, partial responders were among the patients with the lowest normalized peripheral clonal expansion, particularly in CD8+ T cells.

Patients with autoimmune disease history or receiving systemic immunosuppression were excluded from the trial. Peripheral blood for TCR sequencing was collected from all dose cohorts at baseline, on cycle 4 day 1, and on cycle 7 day 1. The samples were drawn from a first-in-human, open-label, multicenter phase I dose-escalation trial of ivuxolimab. Adults with locally advanced or metastatic melanoma, renal cell carcinoma, hepatocellular carcinoma or head and neck squamous cell carcinoma were enrolled in the trial. Before TCR sequencing, CD4+ and CD8+ T cells were separately sorted from peripheral blood. For sequencing of the TCRbeta CDR3 region, genomic DNA was extracted from the sorted cells. The immunoSEQ Assay was used to sequence the TCRbeta CDR3 regions. TCRdb took this table from immuneACCESS and kept in-frame rearrangements with V and J called. Such tables lack part of the clones; where checked against another copy, unresolved V genes explain under half of the gap, and the rest is unexplained. The sample table shows some 74,000 clones, and over 75% are seen once. The ten largest clonotypes hold about 0.49% of the sample.

There are 15 amino acids in the CDR3, from cysteine to phenylalanine inclusive. The kept DNA is CDR3 alone, 45 bases in frame from the first base. Looking up the germline V gene yields CDR1 SNHLY and CDR2 FYNNEI. For this chain, trimming is 4 bases at the V end and 6 bases at the J end, and the number of junction bases without a gene match is 9. This receptor was obtained from an adult with an advanced solid tumor such as melanoma, head and neck, liver or kidney cancer. The starting material was CD4+ or CD8+ T cells sorted from blood, obtained in a trial of the OX40 agonist ivuxolimab. The V gene is TRBV2 and the J gene is TRBJ1-1; TRBD1 matches 9 bases in the middle. The DNA is TGTGCCAGCAGTGGACATACAGGGGGCGGGGCTGAAGCTTTCTTT. Its protein is CASSGHTGGGAEAFF.